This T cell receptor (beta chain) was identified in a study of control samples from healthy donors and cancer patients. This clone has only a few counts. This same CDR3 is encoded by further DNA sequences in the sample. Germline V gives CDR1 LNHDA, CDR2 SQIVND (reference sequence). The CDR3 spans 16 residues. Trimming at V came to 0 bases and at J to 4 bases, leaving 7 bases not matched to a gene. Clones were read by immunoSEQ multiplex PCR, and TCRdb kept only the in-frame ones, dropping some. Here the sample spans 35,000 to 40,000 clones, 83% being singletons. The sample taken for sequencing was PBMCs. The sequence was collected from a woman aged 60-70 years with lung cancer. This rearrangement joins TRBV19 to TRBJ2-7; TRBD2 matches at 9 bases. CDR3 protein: CASSIEIAGVGYEQYF. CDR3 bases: TGTGCCAGTAGTATAGAAATAGCGGGAGTAGGGTACGAGCAGTACTTC.